Listed below are T cell receptor beta chains from one sample, sequenced in a study of OX40 agonist ivuxolimab in advanced cancers. The protocol was immunoSEQ multiplex PCR, while the TCRdb copy is restricted to in-frame clones and leaves out a portion. The profile shows just under 100,000 clones, roughly 94% of them singletons. Material: CD4+ or CD8+ T cells sorted from blood, obtained in a trial of the OX40 agonist ivuxolimab. These receptors all stem from an adult with an advanced solid tumor such as melanoma, head and neck, liver or kidney cancer. Each CDR3 is given with its conserved first and last residue. The order of the fields is D gene, V gene, J gene, clone size, CDR3 DNA, CDR3 protein. D genes are given only for firm matches. Expanded clones are given a class, and other clones once, few, many or no size at all.

D gene: TRBD2
V gene: TRBV18
J gene: TRBJ2-5
clone size: .
CDR3 DNA: TGTGCCAGCTCACGGGGGGGAACACAAGAGACCCAGTACTTC
CDR3 protein: CASSRGGTQETQYF

D gene: .
V gene: TRBV5-6
J gene: TRBJ2-6
clone size: .
CDR3 DNA: TGTGCCAGCAGCCTGCAGGAAGGCTACGGGGCCAACGTCCTGACTTTC
CDR3 protein: CASSLQEGYGANVLTF

D gene: TRBD1
V gene: TRBV27
J gene: TRBJ1-5
clone size: .
CDR3 DNA: TGTGCCAGCAGTTTAAGGAACAGGGGTCAGCCCCAGCATTTT
CDR3 protein: CASSLRNRGQPQHF

D gene: TRBD2
V gene: TRBV6-5
J gene: TRBJ2-7
clone size: .
CDR3 DNA: TGTGCCAGCAGTTACCAGCGGGGGGCCCCCGAGCAGTACTTC
CDR3 protein: CASSYQRGAPEQYF

D gene: TRBD1
V gene: TRBV2
J gene: TRBJ2-7
clone size: .
CDR3 DNA: TGTGCCAGCAGGACAGGGGGCGTCTACGAGCAGTACTTC
CDR3 protein: CASRTGGVYEQYF

D gene: .
V gene: TRBV5-1
J gene: TRBJ1-2
clone size: .
CDR3 DNA: TGCGCCAGCAGCACCTCCGACAGCCTCTATGGCTACACCTTC
CDR3 protein: CASSTSDSLYGYTF

D gene: .
V gene: TRBV2
J gene: TRBJ2-7
clone size: .
CDR3 DNA: TGTGCCAGCAGTAGACAGGAGTACGAGCAGTACTTC
CDR3 protein: CASSRQEYEQYF

D gene: .
V gene: TRBV19
J gene: TRBJ1-1
clone size: .
CDR3 DNA: TGTGCCAGTACCTCAACCCCCGGGACGGTGAACACTGAAGCTTTCTTT
CDR3 protein: CASTSTPGTVNTEAFF

D gene: TRBD1
V gene: TRBV10-2
J gene: TRBJ1-2
clone size: .
CDR3 DNA: TGCGCCAGCAGTGAGCTAGGGGGCGTTTGGGGCTACACCTTC
CDR3 protein: CASSELGGVWGYTF

D gene: .
V gene: TRBV7-9
J gene: TRBJ1-2
clone size: .
CDR3 DNA: TGTGCCAGCAGCTTAGCCCCAAACTATGGCTACACCTTC
CDR3 protein: CASSLAPNYGYTF

D gene: .
V gene: TRBV6-5
J gene: TRBJ2-3
clone size: .
CDR3 DNA: TGTGCCAGCAGTGCGACAGCGTGGGATACGCAGTATTTT
CDR3 protein: CASSATAWDTQYF

D gene: TRBD2
V gene: TRBV10-3
J gene: TRBJ2-7
clone size: .
CDR3 DNA: TGTGCCATCAGGGCGACTAGCGGGAGGGGTTCCTACGAGCAGTACTTC
CDR3 protein: CAIRATSGRGSYEQYF

D gene: TRBD2
V gene: TRBV9
J gene: TRBJ2-3
clone size: .
CDR3 DNA: TGTGCCAGCAGCGCAGACTTACTGACGGGAGGGGGAGATACGCAGTATTTT
CDR3 protein: CASSADLLTGGGDTQYF

D gene: .
V gene: TRBV28
J gene: TRBJ2-5
clone size: .
CDR3 DNA: TGTGCCAGCAGTCCCCACTCCGGGACGGGGCGGGAGACCCAGTACTTC
CDR3 protein: CASSPHSGTGRETQYF

D gene: .
V gene: TRBV6-5
J gene: TRBJ1-2
clone size: .
CDR3 DNA: TGTGCCAGCAGTTACGATAGTAAGGGTGGCTACACCTTC
CDR3 protein: CASSYDSKGGYTF

D gene: .
V gene: TRBV6-1
J gene: TRBJ1-1
clone size: .
CDR3 DNA: TGTGCCAGCAGTCTAACCGAGAGGGGGAACACTGAAGCTTTCTTT
CDR3 protein: CASSLTERGNTEAFF

D gene: TRBD1
V gene: TRBV4-3
J gene: TRBJ1-1
clone size: once
CDR3 DNA: TGCGCCAGCAGCCAAGTGGTCGTCGGGCAGGGGGCGAGAACTGAAGCTTTCTTT
CDR3 protein: CASSQVVVGQGARTEAFF

D gene: .
V gene: TRBV4-3
J gene: TRBJ2-1
clone size: .
CDR3 DNA: TGCGCCAGCAGCCAAGAAGCGGCGCCGTACAATGAGCAGTTCTTC
CDR3 protein: CASSQEAAPYNEQFF

D gene: .
V gene: TRBV6-5
J gene: TRBJ1-1
clone size: .
CDR3 DNA: TGTGCCAGCAGTCGGACAGCGAGTAACACTGAAGCTTTCTTT
CDR3 protein: CASSRTASNTEAFF

D gene: TRBD1
V gene: TRBV5-4
J gene: TRBJ2-5
clone size: .
CDR3 DNA: TGTGCCAGCAGCTGGGGGACAGGGAAAGAGACCCAGTACTTC
CDR3 protein: CASSWGTGKETQYF

D gene: .
V gene: TRBV25-1
J gene: TRBJ1-2
clone size: once
CDR3 DNA: TGTGCCAGCAGTGAATCGGGGAGTGGCTACACCTTC
CDR3 protein: CASSESGSGYTF

D gene: TRBD2
V gene: TRBV6-5
J gene: TRBJ2-1
clone size: .
CDR3 DNA: TGTGCCAGCAGTTACCGGACTAGCGGATACAATGAGCAGTTCTTC
CDR3 protein: CASSYRTSGYNEQFF

D gene: .
V gene: TRBV7-9
J gene: TRBJ1-2
clone size: few
CDR3 DNA: TGTGCCAGCAGCTTTTCAGGGGTTCCCTATGGCTACACCTTC
CDR3 protein: CASSFSGVPYGYTF

D gene: .
V gene: TRBV4-1
J gene: TRBJ2-7
clone size: .
CDR3 DNA: TGCGCCAGCAGCCAACATCCAGCGGTCGTCGCCGAGCAGTACTTC
CDR3 protein: CASSQHPAVVAEQYF

D gene: TRBD2
V gene: TRBV9
J gene: TRBJ2-5
clone size: .
CDR3 DNA: TGTGCCAGCAGCGACCTAGCGGGGGCCGGGACCCAGTACTTC
CDR3 protein: CASSDLAGAGTQYF

D gene: .
V gene: TRBV6-1
J gene: TRBJ2-7
clone size: .
CDR3 DNA: TGTGCCAGCAGAGAAAATTCTTACGAGCAGTACTTC
CDR3 protein: CASRENSYEQYF

D gene: .
V gene: TRBV7-8
J gene: TRBJ1-5
clone size: .
CDR3 DNA: TGTGCCAGCAGCTTAGAGATAGGGAACAATCAGCCCCAGCATTTT
CDR3 protein: CASSLEIGNNQPQHF

D gene: TRBD1
V gene: TRBV10-3
J gene: TRBJ2-7
clone size: .
CDR3 DNA: TGTGCCGCGAGGGACGCCATCGGGACAGGGATTTACGAGCAGTACTTC
CDR3 protein: CAARDAIGTGIYEQYF

D gene: .
V gene: TRBV20-1
J gene: TRBJ2-5
clone size: .
CDR3 DNA: TGCAGTGCTAGAGTGGGGGGGACCCAGTACTTC
CDR3 protein: CSARVGGTQYF

D gene: .
V gene: TRBV9
J gene: TRBJ1-1
clone size: once
CDR3 DNA: TGTGCCAGCAGCGTAGGTGGGGCAGGCCCCGAAGATGAAGCTTTCTTT
CDR3 protein: CASSVGGAGPEDEAFF

D gene: TRBD2
V gene: TRBV29-1
J gene: TRBJ2-7
clone size: once
CDR3 DNA: TGCAGCGTTGAGGGACTAGTTTCCGAGCAGTACTTC
CDR3 protein: CSVEGLVSEQYF

D gene: TRBD1
V gene: TRBV4-3
J gene: TRBJ1-3
clone size: .
CDR3 DNA: TGCGCCAGCAGCCAAGGCGACAGGGATGGAAACACCATATATTTT
CDR3 protein: CASSQGDRDGNTIYF

D gene: TRBD1
V gene: TRBV4-1
J gene: TRBJ1-2
clone size: .
CDR3 DNA: TGCGCCAGCAGCCAAGGGGACAGTTTTAACTATGGCTACACCTTC
CDR3 protein: CASSQGDSFNYGYTF

D gene: .
V gene: TRBV9
J gene: TRBJ1-5
clone size: few
CDR3 DNA: TGTGCCAGCAGCGTCCAGGGAGATAGCAATCAGCCCCAGCATTTT
CDR3 protein: CASSVQGDSNQPQHF

D gene: .
V gene: TRBV18
J gene: TRBJ2-2
clone size: .
CDR3 DNA: TGTGCCAGCTCCACCTACACCGGGGAGCTGTTTTTT
CDR3 protein: CASSTYTGELFF

D gene: .
V gene: TRBV6-1
J gene: TRBJ1-5
clone size: .
CDR3 DNA: TGTGCCAGCAGTGGTCGGATTGGTAGCAATCAGCCCCAGCATTTT
CDR3 protein: CASSGRIGSNQPQHF

D gene: .
V gene: TRBV6-1
J gene: TRBJ1-1
clone size: .
CDR3 DNA: TGTGCCAGCAGCGTGACAGCGAACACTGAAGCTTTCTTT
CDR3 protein: CASSVTANTEAFF

D gene: .
V gene: TRBV7-6
J gene: TRBJ1-1
clone size: .
CDR3 DNA: TGTGCCAGCAGACTGCAGGGCGCTCACACTGAAGCTTTCTTT
CDR3 protein: CASRLQGAHTEAFF

D gene: .
V gene: TRBV19
J gene: TRBJ2-7
clone size: .
CDR3 DNA: TGTGCCAGTAGTATCGGGGCCTCAACCCCCGAGCAGTACTTC
CDR3 protein: CASSIGASTPEQYF

D gene: TRBD2
V gene: TRBV9
J gene: TRBJ2-1
clone size: .
CDR3 DNA: TGTGCCAGCAGCGAGCGGGGGGGCAACAGGAATGAGCAGTTCTTC
CDR3 protein: CASSERGGNRNEQFF

D gene: .
V gene: TRBV6-5
J gene: TRBJ1-5
clone size: .
CDR3 DNA: TGTGCCAGCAGTCCGATAGGGGATCAGCCCCAGCATTTT
CDR3 protein: CASSPIGDQPQHF

D gene: .
V gene: TRBV5-6
J gene: TRBJ1-5
clone size: .
CDR3 DNA: TGTGCCAGCAGCTTGGCAGGGAAGGGGTGGCCCCAGCATTTT
CDR3 protein: CASSLAGKGWPQHF

D gene: .
V gene: TRBV15
J gene: TRBJ2-1
clone size: .
CDR3 DNA: TGTGCCACCAGCACTCGAACGCGGTTTGAGCAGTTCTTC
CDR3 protein: CATSTRTRFEQFF

D gene: TRBD2
V gene: TRBV9
J gene: TRBJ2-3
clone size: .
CDR3 DNA: TGTGCCAGCAGCGTAGGCGGGGGGCCGAACACAGATACGCAGTATTTT
CDR3 protein: CASSVGGGPNTDTQYF

D gene: .
V gene: TRBV18
J gene: TRBJ1-1
clone size: .
CDR3 DNA: TGTGCCAGCTCGCAGGGGTTGTTGGACACTGAAGCTTTCTTT
CDR3 protein: CASSQGLLDTEAFF

D gene: .
V gene: TRBV6-6
J gene: TRBJ2-2
clone size: .
CDR3 DNA: TGTGCCATCGGACATCCGAACACCGGGGAGCTGTTTTTT
CDR3 protein: CAIGHPNTGELFF

D gene: TRBD1
V gene: TRBV5-5
J gene: TRBJ2-5
clone size: .
CDR3 DNA: TGTGCCAGCAGCTGGGGACAGATTCAAGAGACCCAGTACTTC
CDR3 protein: CASSWGQIQETQYF